The 2 T cell receptor beta chains below come from one sample, sequenced in a study of technical replicates of blood from a few donors. The table came from immunoSEQ multiplex PCR; TCRdb's copy has only in-frame clones and leaves some out. The data contain more than 9,000 clones, roughly 94% of them seen just once; the ten biggest clones take up around 7.1%. The sequenced material came from PBMCs. The receptors were sampled from a human donor in good health.

This chain connects TRBV11-2 to TRBJ2-7; 8 bases line up with TRBD1. V lost 6 bases to trimming and J lost 5 bases; unmatched junction nucleotides: 9. The CDR3 covers 14 residues. In germline, CDR1 is SGHAT, CDR2 FQNNGV. The CDR3 protein is CASSRGQGRDEQYF. For the CDR3, the DNA is TGTGCCAGCAGTCGAGGACAGGGTCGCGACGAGCAGTACTTC. Full variable domain (remainder filled in from reference TRBV11-2 and TRBJ2-7): EAGVAQSPRYKIIEKRQSVAFWCNPISGHATLYWYQQILGQGPKLLIQFQNNGVVDDSQLPKDRFSAERLKGVDSTLKIQPAKLEDSAVYLCASSRGQGRDEQYFGPGTRLTVT.

This clone was recorded only once. This chain joins TRBV5-1 and TRBJ1-2, with D possibly being TRBD1 (5 bases). The CDR3 extends over 12 amino acids. Trimming stripped 3 bases from V and 8 bases from J, with 11 bases between. Germline CDR1 and CDR2: SGHRS and YFSETQ. CDR3 residues: CASSSPGGGYTF. CDR3 sequence (DNA): TGCGCCAGCAGCTCCCCGGGGGGGGGCTACACCTTC.